This T cell receptor beta chain was documented in a study of blood T cell repertoires in COVID-19. Study details: T cells, B-cell-depleted T cells, or PBMCs supplied cDNA or gDNA.

TCRdb keeps only in-frame clones here, not all; method: immunoSEQ multiplex PCR. Of over 150,000 clones detected, around four fifths appear once; the ten largest clones hold approximately 3.7%. V was clipped by 6 bases and J by 0 bases, with 9 bases between them. Per germline, CDR1 SNHLY and CDR2 FYNNEI. The CDR3 totals 14 residues. Sequencing input: peripheral blood. The sequence was collected from a woman aged 80 or older with acute or convalescent COVID-19. V and J are TRBV2 and TRBJ1-5, with D perhaps TRBD1 (6 bases). The CDR3 region has the DNA TGTGCCAGCAGGCGGACAGATAGCAATCAGCCCCAGCATTTT. Encoded protein: CASRRTDSNQPQHF.